Included here is one T cell receptor beta chain sequence, with context. One base away lies a much larger clone, so this may be a sequencing read error. The healthy controls volunteered at a blood bank in Maryland, USA. Unsorted libraries used 2 million PBMCs kept at -80 degrees C. J lost 3 bases, V lost 3 bases, and 5 bases had no gene match. The CDR3 spans 14 residues. Looked up from germline, CDR1 is SGHTA and CDR2 is FQGNSA. Synthesis of cDNA was performed by 5'RACE using 10-nucleotide random UMIs. In each sequencing run, over 160 million TCR-beta sequences were generated from 15-18 subjects. MiXCR was run by TCRdb on the 5' RACE reads, yielding one entry per CDR3 protein. The sample consists of over 65,000 distinct CDR3 sequences, approximately 9.4% of them appearing once. This sample was included in a study of neurological immune-mediated disorders.

The rearrangement uses TRBV7-2 and TRBJ2-7, with TRBD2 matching over 7 bases. Sequencing was performed on PBMCs. This receptor was obtained from a man aged 50-60 years in good health. DNA for the CDR3: TGTGCCAGCAGCTTCCGCGGGAGCAACTACGAGCAGTACTTC. Its translation: CASSFRGSNYEQYF.